The T cell receptor beta chain described here comes from a study of early T cells in non-severe SARS-CoV-2 infection. Study context: Chains were not paired, and sequencing was done on bulk RNA from unsorted whole blood. Points from the study as a whole: VDJdb matches were skewed toward anti-spike CD8 T cell responses.

Attachment of unique molecular identifiers to individual cDNA molecules was performed. TCRdb fed the 5' RACE reads into MiXCR, producing one record per CDR3 protein. Of some 62,000 distinct CDR3 sequences detected, approximately 9.2% appear once; the ten largest clones hold around an eighth. The CDR3 spans 14 residues. Per the germline V gene, CDR1 is SGHVS and CDR2 is FQNEAQ. Trimming removed 3 bases at V and 2 bases at J, with 8 bases between. At least ten counts were recorded for this clonotype. Its cognate antigen is unknown. This clonotype was sampled from an adult who was a healthcare worker with PCR-confirmed SARS-CoV-2 infection or an uninfected control (not recorded which). The source was whole blood, collected at baseline. V is TRBV7-8 and J is TRBJ1-5, with D unresolved. CDR3 sequence: CASSLGWGNQPQHF. The CDR3 DNA is TGTGCCAGCAGCTTGGGTTGGGGCAATCAGCCCCAGCATTTT.